Listed below are T cell receptor beta chains from one sample, sequenced in a study of cytomegalovirus exposure and HLA in healthy donors. Sequencing was performed with immunoSEQ multiplex PCR; in TCRdb, only in-frame clones are kept and a portion is missing. The table has approximately 200,000 clones, roughly 80% seen once. The material sequenced was PBMCs. The receptors stem from a man between 35 and 55 years old in good health and CMV-seronegative. CDR3s include the opening cysteine and the closing phenylalanine or tryptophan. A D gene is named only where the DNA matches it firmly. Clone size appears in some rows only: once, few, many, or a class for an expanded clone.

J | size | V | D | CDR3 | DNA
TRBJ2-3 | - | TRBV29-1 | TRBD1 | CSVSQGITSTDTQYF | TGCAGCGTTTCACAGGGGATAACTAGCACAGATACGCAGTATTTT
TRBJ2-7 | - | TRBV27 | TRBD2 | CASSSLAGGVSYEQYF | TGTGCCAGCAGTTCGCTAGCGGGAGGGGTCTCCTACGAGCAGTACTTC
TRBJ2-7 | - | TRBV15 | - | CATSRDRSGYGLEQYF | TGTGCCACCAGCAGAGATAGGTCAGGTTACGGACTGGAGCAGTACTTC
TRBJ2-3 | - | TRBV6-4 | TRBD2 | CATRERGGVTDTQYF | TGTGCCACGAGGGAGCGGGGGGGCGTCACAGATACGCAGTATTTT
TRBJ1-2 | - | TRBV7-9 | - | CASSLAQGAHYGYTF | TGTGCCAGCAGCTTAGCGCAGGGTGCCCACTATGGCTACACCTTC
TRBJ1-2 | - | TRBV19 | - | CASVDGGTYGYTF | TGTGCCAGTGTTGACGGGGGGACCTATGGCTACACCTTC
TRBJ1-2 | - | TRBV18 | - | CASSPTGTSASYGYTF | TGTGCCAGCTCACCAACCGGGACATCGGCATCCTATGGCTACACCTTC
TRBJ2-7 | - | TRBV7-8 | - | CASSFPPTYEQYF | TGTGCCAGCAGCTTCCCCCCCACCTACGAGCAGTACTTC
TRBJ1-4 | - | TRBV30 | TRBD1 | CAWSPNRGRSNEKLFF | TGTGCCTGGAGCCCTAACAGGGGGCGTAGTAATGAAAAACTGTTTTTT
TRBJ1-1 | - | TRBV4-1 | TRBD1 | CASSPETGGITEAFF | TGCGCCAGCAGCCCAGAGACAGGGGGGATCACTGAAGCTTTCTTT
TRBJ2-3 | - | TRBV9 | TRBD2 | CASSVGQRGRAKDTQYF | TGTGCCAGCAGCGTAGGCCAGCGCGGGAGGGCCAAAGATACGCAGTATTTT
TRBJ2-5 | once | TRBV7-9 | - | CASSATHRGGETQYF | TGTGCCAGCAGCGCCACTCACAGGGGAGGAGAGACCCAGTACTTC
TRBJ2-5 | - | TRBV28 | - | CASSYDGGGKETQYF | TGTGCCAGCAGTTATGACGGGGGAGGAAAAGAGACCCAGTACTTC
TRBJ1-2 | - | TRBV7-9 | TRBD1 | CASSIGTGGLNYGYTF | TGTGCCAGCAGCATTGGGACAGGGGGCTTGAACTATGGCTACACCTTC
TRBJ1-2 | - | TRBV2 | TRBD1 | CASRPSPGTGDGYTF | TGTGCCAGCAGGCCGAGTCCCGGGACAGGGGACGGCTACACCTTC
TRBJ2-4 | - | TRBV28 | - | CASSLFGGNAKNIQYF | TGTGCCAGCAGTTTATTCGGCGGGAACGCCAAAAACATTCAGTACTTC